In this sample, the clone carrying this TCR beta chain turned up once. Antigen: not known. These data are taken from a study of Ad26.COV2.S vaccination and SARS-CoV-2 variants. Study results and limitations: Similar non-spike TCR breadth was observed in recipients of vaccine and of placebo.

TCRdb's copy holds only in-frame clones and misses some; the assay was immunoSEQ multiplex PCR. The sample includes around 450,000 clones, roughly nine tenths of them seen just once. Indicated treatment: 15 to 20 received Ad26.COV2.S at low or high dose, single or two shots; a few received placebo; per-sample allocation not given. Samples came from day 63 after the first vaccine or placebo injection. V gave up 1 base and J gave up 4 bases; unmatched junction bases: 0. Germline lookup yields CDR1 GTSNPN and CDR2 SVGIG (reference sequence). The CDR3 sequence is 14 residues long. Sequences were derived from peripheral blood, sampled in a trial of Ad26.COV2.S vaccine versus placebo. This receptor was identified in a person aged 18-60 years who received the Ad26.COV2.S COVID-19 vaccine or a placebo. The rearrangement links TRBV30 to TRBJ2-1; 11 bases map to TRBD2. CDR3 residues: CAWSGTSGYNEQFF. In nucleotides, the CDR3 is TGTGCCTGGAGTGGGACTAGCGGGTACAATGAGCAGTTCTTC. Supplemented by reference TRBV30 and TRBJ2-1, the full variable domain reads SQTIHQWPATLVQPVGSPLSLECTVEGTSNPNLYWYRQAAGRGLQLLFYSVGIGQISSEVPQNLSASRPQDRQFILSSKKLLLSDSGFYLCAWSGTSGYNEQFFGPGTRLTVL.